Listed below are T cell receptor beta chains from one sample, sequenced in a study of blood T cell repertoires in COVID-19. The data were produced by immunoSEQ multiplex PCR, yet TCRdb's version contains in-frame clones alone and is incomplete. The table includes about 100,000 clones, about 83% detected once. The source material was peripheral blood. Receptor source: a human donor in a cohort sampled during active COVID-19. The CDR3 runs from the conserved cysteine through the conserved F or W. D genes are given only for firm matches. Size values are once, few and many counts, or a class for expanded clones, and some rows have none.

>.|TRBJ1-2|TRBV3-1/TRBV3-2|.
CASSQRQNYGYTF
TGTGCCAGCAGCCAACGACAGAATTATGGCTACACCTTC
>.|TRBJ2-3|TRBV10-1|.
CASSDPTTDTQYF
TGCGCCAGCAGTGACCCTACCACAGATACGCAGTATTTT
>once|TRBJ2-1|TRBV27|.
CASSFTLRAGAGEQFF
TGTGCCAGCAGTTTTACGCTCCGGGCGGGGGCTGGGGAGCAGTTCTTC
>.|TRBJ1-6|TRBV3-1/TRBV3-2|TRBD1
CANLTGGNNSPLHF
TGTGCCAATCTCACAGGGGGTAATAATTCACCCCTCCACTTT
>few|TRBJ2-2|TRBV2|TRBD2
CASRGSGNANTGELFF
TGTGCCAGCAGGGGTAGCGGGAATGCGAACACCGGGGAGCTGTTTTTT
>.|TRBJ1-2|TRBV7-2|.
CASSPNQAYGYTF
TGTGCCAGCAGCCCAAACCAGGCCTATGGCTACACCTTC
>.|TRBJ2-7|TRBV19|TRBD2
CASSFQRGRDEQYF
TGTGCCAGTAGTTTCCAGCGGGGTAGGGACGAGCAGTACTTC
>.|TRBJ2-1|TRBV18|TRBD2
CASSSGGTLYNEQFF
TGTGCCAGCTCATCGGGGGGGACCCTCTACAATGAGCAGTTCTTC
>.|TRBJ2-1|TRBV4-3|TRBD1
CASSQGQGVYNEQFF
TGCGCCAGCAGCCAGGGACAGGGGGTATACAATGAGCAGTTCTTC
>.|TRBJ2-5|TRBV11-2|TRBD2
CASSPRLAGDGTQYF
TGTGCCAGCAGCCCGAGACTAGCGGGGGATGGGACCCAGTACTTC
>.|TRBJ1-6|TRBV6-1|.
CASSESLGPSSYNSPLHF
TGTGCCAGCAGTGAATCTCTGGGCCCCAGCTCCTATAATTCACCCCTCCACTTT
>.|TRBJ2-1|TRBV2|TRBD2
CARSGTTNNEQFF
TGTGCCAGATCCGGGACTACAAACAATGAGCAGTTCTTC
>.|TRBJ1-1|TRBV6-1|.
CASSGPRGYRNTEAFF
TGTGCCAGCAGTGGCCCCAGAGGGTATAGGAACACTGAAGCTTTCTTT
>.|TRBJ2-7|TRBV18|TRBD1
CASSPTGTGGEQYF
TGTGCCAGCTCACCCACCGGGACAGGGGGCGAGCAGTACTTC
>.|TRBJ1-2|TRBV5-5|.
CASSRGTSSLYGYTF
TGTGCCAGCAGCCGAGGGACATCTTCCCTCTATGGCTACACCTTC
>.|TRBJ2-1|TRBV7-2|.
CASSGGALNNEQFF
TGTGCCAGTTCTGGGGGGGCCCTTAACAATGAGCAGTTCTTC
>once|TRBJ1-2|TRBV3-1/TRBV3-2|.
CASSRQVGYGYTF
TGTGCCAGCAGCAGACAGGTGGGTTATGGCTACACCTTC
>.|TRBJ2-1|TRBV29-1|.
CSVEAQANNEQFF
TGCAGCGTTGAAGCTCAGGCAAACAATGAGCAGTTCTTC
>.|TRBJ2-5|TRBV7-8|.
CASSPPSETQYF
TGTGCCAGCAGCCCCCCATCAGAGACCCAGTACTTC
>.|TRBJ2-7|TRBV9|.
CASSSLGSSYEQYF
TGTGCCAGCTCATCGTTAGGGAGCTCCTACGAGCAGTACTTC
>.|TRBJ2-1|TRBV6-6|.
CASSPYNEQFF
TGTGCCAGCAGTCCGTATAATGAGCAGTTCTTC
>.|TRBJ1-2|TRBV5-8|TRBD1
CASSRTGSTYGYTF
TGTGCCAGCAGCCGGACAGGGAGTACCTATGGCTACACCTTC
>.|TRBJ2-2|TRBV7-2|.
CASSLVAGVAGELFF
TGTGCCAGCAGCTTAGTGGCAGGGGTCGCCGGGGAGCTGTTTTTT
>.|TRBJ2-5|TRBV11-2|.
CASSLVRPRQFQETQYF
TGTGCCAGCAGCTTAGTTCGGCCGAGACAGTTTCAAGAGACCCAGTACTTC
>.|TRBJ1-1|TRBV4-3|.
CASSQNLKTQRDGEAFF
TGCGCCAGCAGCCAAAACCTTAAGACCCAGCGGGATGGCGAAGCTTTCTTT
>.|TRBJ2-7|TRBV6-5|TRBD2
CAARSSGRYEQYF
TGTGCCGCCAGATCTAGCGGGAGGTACGAGCAGTACTTC
>.|TRBJ1-1|TRBV12-3/TRBV12-4|.
CASSFGLNTEAFF
TGTGCCAGCAGTTTTGGCTTGAACACTGAAGCTTTCTTT
>.|TRBJ1-2|TRBV4-1|.
CASSQDGQGYGYTF
TGCGCCAGCAGCCAAGATGGGCAGGGTTATGGCTACACCTTC
>.|TRBJ2-3|TRBV3-1/TRBV3-2|TRBD2
CASSQKEAGERTDTQYF
TGTGCCAGCAGCCAGAAGGAGGCGGGAGAAAGGACAGATACGCAGTATTTT
>.|TRBJ1-2|TRBV5-4|.
CASSLTGTGYTF
TGTGCCAGCAGCTTGACAGGGACCGGCTACACCTTC
>.|TRBJ2-7|TRBV5-6|.
CASSPPWGFNPNEQYF
TGTGCCAGCAGCCCTCCCTGGGGCTTCAACCCCAACGAGCAGTACTTC
>.|TRBJ1-2|TRBV13|TRBD1
CASSLGTGKGYTF
TGTGCCAGCAGCTTGGGGACAGGGAAAGGCTACACCTTC
>.|TRBJ2-7|TRBV27|.
CASGRLDSYEQYF
TGTGCCAGCGGCCGACTAGACTCCTACGAGCAGTACTTC
>few|TRBJ1-2|TRBV30|.
CAWSVRGQRDGYTF
TGTGCCTGGAGTGTACGTGGTCAGAGGGATGGCTACACCTTC
>.|TRBJ2-5|TRBV24-1|TRBD2
CATSDGGSGRGQETQYF
TGTGCCACCAGTGATGGTGGTAGCGGGAGGGGGCAAGAGACCCAGTACTTC